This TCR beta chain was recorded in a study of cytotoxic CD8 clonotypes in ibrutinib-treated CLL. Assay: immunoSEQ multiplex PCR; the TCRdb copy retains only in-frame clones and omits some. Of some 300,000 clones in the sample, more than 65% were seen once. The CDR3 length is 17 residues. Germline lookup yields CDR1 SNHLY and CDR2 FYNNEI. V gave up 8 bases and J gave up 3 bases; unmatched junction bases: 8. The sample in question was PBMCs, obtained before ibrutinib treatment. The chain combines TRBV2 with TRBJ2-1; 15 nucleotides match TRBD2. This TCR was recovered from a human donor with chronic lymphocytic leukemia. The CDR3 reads CASRQGLAGGHYNEQFF. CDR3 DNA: TGTGCCAGCCGGCAGGGACTAGCGGGAGGACACTACAATGAGCAGTTCTTC.